Shown below are 16 T cell receptor beta chains from a single sample sequenced in a study of OX40 agonist ivuxolimab in advanced cancers. Measured with immunoSEQ multiplex PCR; TCRdb has only the in-frame clones, and not every one. The profile shows approximately 50,000 clones, roughly 80% of them singletons. The sequences come from CD4+ or CD8+ T cells sorted from blood, collected in a trial of the OX40 agonist ivuxolimab. The receptors derive from an adult with an advanced solid tumor such as melanoma, head and neck, liver or kidney cancer.

V usage is TRBV5-5 and J usage is TRBJ2-1, with 11 bases identical to TRBD2. The V gene's germline CDR1 is SGHKS and CDR2 YYEKEE (reference sequence). This CDR3 has 17 residues. With V trimmed by 0 bases and J by 2 bases, 4 bases remained unmatched. CDR3 coding DNA: TGTGCCAGCAGCTTGGCCATTAGCGGGAGGGCCTACAATGAGCAGTTCTTC. It translates to CASSLAISGRAYNEQFF.

The chain joins TRBV21-1 to TRBJ2-2; whether TRBD1, the table's D call, matches the DNA was not checked. TRBV21-1 is labeled a pseudogene. The CDR3 has 14 residues. CDR3 sequence reads: CASSPQENTGELFF. CDR3 DNA: TGTGCCAGCAGCCCACAGGAGAACACCGGGGAGCTGTTTTTT.

This chain uses TRBV19 with TRBJ2-1; 9 bases align to TRBD2. The CDR3 runs 17 residues. V gave up 3 bases and J gave up 4 bases; unmatched junction bases: 10. Germline CDR1 reads LNHDA; CDR2 reads SQIVND (reference sequence). CDR3 amino acids: CASSIALGLANYNEQFF. The DNA for the CDR3 is TGTGCCAGTAGTATTGCCCTGGGACTAGCAAATTACAATGAGCAGTTCTTC.

The genes are TRBV4-1 and TRBJ1-3; no definite D call. CDR1 is MGHRA and CDR2 is YSYEKL in the germline V gene. V lost 0 bases, J lost 7 bases, and 10 bases lay in between. The CDR3 is 14 amino acids. The DNA for the CDR3 is TGCGCCAGCAGCCAAGATTTCAATGGGAACACCATATATTTT. Translating gives CASSQDFNGNTIYF.

The table lists this clone with a few counts. The rearrangement joins TRBV15 to TRBJ2-5, with 8 bases aligning to TRBD1. The trim removed 7 bases at V and 5 bases at J, leaving 12 bases unmatched. The V gene's germline CDR1 is LNHNV and CDR2 YYDKDF (reference sequence). This CDR3 region has 15 residues. This chain's CDR3 is CATNRDRTPRETQYF. CDR3 DNA sequence: TGTGCCACCAACCGGGACAGGACCCCACGGGAGACCCAGTACTTC.

This clone was picked up a small number of times. The rearrangement uses TRBV9 and TRBJ2-7, with 7 bases lining up with TRBD2. The CDR3 is 14 residues long. After removal of 0 bases from V and 3 bases from J, the junction contained 3 bases not matched to a gene. Germline V gives CDR1 SGDLS, CDR2 YYNGEE. The CDR3 sequence: CASSVDGTNYEQYF. CDR3 sequence (DNA): TGTGCCAGCAGCGTAGACGGGACTAACTACGAGCAGTACTTC.

The rearrangement joins TRBV7-2 to TRBJ1-1, with TRBD1 matching over 7 bases. The CDR3 covers 14 residues. J lost 1 base, V lost 5 bases, and 4 bases had no gene match. Germline assignment: CDR1 SGHTA and CDR2 FQGNSA. The CDR3, as DNA: TGTGCCAGCAGCAGACAGGGTCCGAACACTGAAGCTTTCTTT. Its translation is CASSRQGPNTEAFF.

This clone has just one count. This rearrangement joins TRBV4-3 to TRBJ2-2, with D perhaps being TRBD1 or TRBD2 (5 bases each). This CDR3 has 17 residues. Between the trimmed V and J ends, which lost 0 bases and 4 bases, there was a span of 15 bases. Germline loops: CDR1 LGHNA, CDR2 YSLEER. CDR3: CASSQEVSTGTTGELFF. As DNA, the CDR3 is TGCGCCAGCAGCCAAGAGGTTTCGACGGGGACCACCGGGGAGCTGTTTTTT.

The CDR3 DNA sequence: TGCGCCAGCAGTGAGGGGCACCAAGAGACCCAGTACTTC. Translating gives CASSEGHQETQYF. This chain connects TRBV10-1 to TRBJ2-5; no firm D call. Germline values: CDR1 WNHNN, CDR2 SYGVQD (reference sequence). CDR3 size: 13 residues. The germline V and J ends were trimmed by 2 bases and 0 bases, with 4 bases remaining between them.

This clone was observed a handful of times. This chain links TRBV2 with TRBJ1-3; no clear D. Trimming took 2 bases from V and 2 from J, leaving 13 bases between them. CDR3 length: 16 residues. Germline CDR1 SNHLY, CDR2 FYNNEI. The CDR3 DNA follows: TGTGCCAGCAGTGAAACGAAGGGAAAGGCTGGAAACACCATATATTTT. Translation: CASSETKGKAGNTIYF. Variable domain in full (rest from reference TRBV2 and TRBJ1-3): EPEVTQTPSHQVTQMGQEVILRCVPISNHLYFYWYRQILGQKVEFLVSFYNNEISEKSEIFDDQFSVERPDGSNFTLKIRSTKLEDSAMYFCASSETKGKAGNTIYFGEGSWLTVV.

The J gene is TRBJ2-7, the V gene TRBV29-1, with TRBD1 matching 8 bases. The germline V gene encodes CDR1 SQVTM and CDR2 ANQGSEA. This CDR3 comprises 13 residues. With 5 bases clipped from V and 5 bases from J, the junction kept 8 bases outside the gene matches. In DNA form, the CDR3 reads TGCAGCGTTTATGGACAGGGTGGCCACGAGCAGTACTTC. Residues: CSVYGQGGHEQYF.

The V call is TRBV10-1, the J call TRBJ1-1, with D possibly TRBD1 on 5 matching bases. CDR1 WNHNN and CDR2 SYGVQD come from the germline V gene (reference sequence). The CDR3 is 13 amino acids. The V gene lost 4 bases and the J gene lost 8 bases, with 14 bases spanning the gap. CDR3 region: CASSGSTASEAFF. DNA of the CDR3: TGCGCCAGCAGTGGGTCGACAGCCTCGGAAGCTTTCTTT.

This chain uses TRBV27 with TRBJ1-2; TRBD1 aligns across 7 bases. V dropped 8 bases and J dropped 7; count of bases not matched to a gene: 16. The CDR3 has 15 amino acids. CDR1 is MNHEY, CDR2 SMNVEV, per germline (reference sequence). The CDR3 reads CASASNGRGFVGYTF. The DNA of the CDR3 is TGTGCCAGCGCCTCTAACGGCAGGGGGTTCGTTGGCTACACCTTC.

The chain carries TRBV29-1 and TRBJ2-1, with TRBD2 matching over 13 bases. Unmatched junction bases numbered 6, after V lost 3 bases and J lost 7 bases. The CDR3 covers 15 residues. The germline gives CDR1 SQVTM, CDR2 ANQGSEA. CDR3 sequence reads: CSVDAGLAGRNEQFF. CDR3 DNA sequence: TGCAGCGTTGATGCGGGACTAGCGGGGAGGAATGAGCAGTTCTTC.

The chain has TRBV10-3 and TRBJ1-2; D is undetermined. Germline V gives CDR1 ENHRY, CDR2 SYGVKD. The ends were cut back, 6 bases at V and 5 bases at J, with 13 bases in the middle. The CDR3 spans 13 residues. CDR3 in amino acids: CAIRIQDGYGYTF. The CDR3, as DNA: TGTGCCATCAGAATTCAGGACGGTTATGGCTACACCTTC.

The chain is built from TRBV6-1 and TRBJ2-5; possibly TRBD1 for D (6 bases). Trimming pared 3 bases from V and 2 bases from J, leaving 7 bases between. Germline assignment: CDR1 MNHNS and CDR2 SASEGT. The CDR3 length is 13 residues. As DNA, the CDR3 is TGTGCCAGCAGTGACAGGGGACAAGAGACCCAGTACTTC. The encoded protein is CASSDRGQETQYF.